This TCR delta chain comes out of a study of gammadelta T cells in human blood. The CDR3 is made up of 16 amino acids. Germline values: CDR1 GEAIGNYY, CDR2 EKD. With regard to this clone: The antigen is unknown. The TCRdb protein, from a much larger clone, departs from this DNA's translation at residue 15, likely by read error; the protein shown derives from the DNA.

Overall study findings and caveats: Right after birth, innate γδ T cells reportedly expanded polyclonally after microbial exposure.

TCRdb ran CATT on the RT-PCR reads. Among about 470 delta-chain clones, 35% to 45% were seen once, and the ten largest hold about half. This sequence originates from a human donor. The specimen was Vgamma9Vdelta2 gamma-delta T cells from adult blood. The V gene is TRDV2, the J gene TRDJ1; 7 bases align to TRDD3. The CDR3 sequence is CACDTVGDKYTDKLTF. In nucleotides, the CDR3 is TGTGCCTGTGACACCGTAGGGGATAAGTACACCGATAAACTCACCTTT.